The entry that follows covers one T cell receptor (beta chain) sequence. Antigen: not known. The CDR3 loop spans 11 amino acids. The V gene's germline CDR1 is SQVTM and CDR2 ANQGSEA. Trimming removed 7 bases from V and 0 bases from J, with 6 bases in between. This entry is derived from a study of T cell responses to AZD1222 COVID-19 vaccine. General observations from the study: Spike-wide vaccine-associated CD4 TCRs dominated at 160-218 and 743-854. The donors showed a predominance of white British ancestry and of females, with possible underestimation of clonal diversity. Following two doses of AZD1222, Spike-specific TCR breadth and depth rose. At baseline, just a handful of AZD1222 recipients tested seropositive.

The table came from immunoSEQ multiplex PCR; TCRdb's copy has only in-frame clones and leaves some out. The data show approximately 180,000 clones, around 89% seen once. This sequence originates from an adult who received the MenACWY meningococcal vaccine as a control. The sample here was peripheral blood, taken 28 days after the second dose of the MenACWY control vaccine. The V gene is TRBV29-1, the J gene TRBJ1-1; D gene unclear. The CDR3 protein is CSGLLNTEAFF. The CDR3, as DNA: TGCAGCGGGCTTTTGAACACTGAAGCTTTCTTT.